The T cell receptor beta chain described here comes from a study of cytomegalovirus exposure and HLA in healthy donors. Study background: Out of 150 million to 200 million T cells, an earlier analysis found over 90 million unique TCR beta sequences in total.

Donors counted as nominally healthy when sampled, yet unrecorded immune exposures were likely. The study ran its PCR with 60 Vbeta and 13 Jbeta primers. Study processing details: Later reanalysis found approximately 76 million unique TCR beta chains, about 10 million of them shared. Using immunoSEQ multiplex PCR, the repertoire was profiled, and TCRdb retains in-frame clones only, with some absent. V, J and clone size are those of that table, while D and trimming were read from the DNA. The sample has roughly 50,000 clones; the top ten hold 6% to 7%. Concerning this clone: The antigen remains unidentified.

General observations from the study: Reports indicated that the classifier achieved high specificity and sensitivity in diagnosing cytomegalovirus status.

With V trimmed by 0 bases and J by 8 bases, 5 bases remained unmatched. The CDR3 loop spans 15 amino acids. Germline CDR1 is KGHSH and CDR2 is LQKENI. The J gene is TRBJ1-4, the V gene TRBV18; 8 bases agree with TRBD1. This clonotype originated in a woman aged 40 to 50 in good health and CMV-seronegative. The sample was PBMCs. CDR3 DNA: TGTGCCAGCTCACCACCAGGACAGGGTTTGGAAAAACTGTTTTTT. This translates into CASSPPGQGLEKLFF.